This entry features one T cell receptor beta chain sequence. What it binds is not known. The germline V and J ends were trimmed by 1 base and 1 base, with 19 bases remaining between them. The CDR3 length is 18 residues. The germline V gene encodes CDR1 SGHAT and CDR2 FQNNGV. This sample was taken from a study of cytomegalovirus exposure and HLA in healthy donors. Whole-study results and caveats: Trimming of TCR beta V- and J-genes showed a link, identified in a later analysis, to a missense DCLRE1C variant. Donors belonging to an Asian-associated ancestry cluster reportedly showed fewer N-insertions in productive TCRs than the approximately 670-donor mean, according to what a later analysis found. Among TCR sequences, most were rare, though some public TCRs appeared in many donors.

PCR employed 60 Vbeta and 13 Jbeta primers. Produced via immunoSEQ multiplex PCR; TCRdb's table is partial and in-frame only. The sample has around 130,000 clones, around four fifths seen once. This receptor was identified in a boy younger than 10 in good health and CMV-seronegative. Sequenced input: PBMCs. This chain connects TRBV11-2 to TRBJ1-2, with a possible D match to TRBD1 (6 bases). The CDR3 reads CASSLGILGTDSNYGYTF. DNA for the CDR3: TGTGCCAGCAGCTTAGGGATCCTGGGGACGGACAGTAACTATGGCTACACCTTC.